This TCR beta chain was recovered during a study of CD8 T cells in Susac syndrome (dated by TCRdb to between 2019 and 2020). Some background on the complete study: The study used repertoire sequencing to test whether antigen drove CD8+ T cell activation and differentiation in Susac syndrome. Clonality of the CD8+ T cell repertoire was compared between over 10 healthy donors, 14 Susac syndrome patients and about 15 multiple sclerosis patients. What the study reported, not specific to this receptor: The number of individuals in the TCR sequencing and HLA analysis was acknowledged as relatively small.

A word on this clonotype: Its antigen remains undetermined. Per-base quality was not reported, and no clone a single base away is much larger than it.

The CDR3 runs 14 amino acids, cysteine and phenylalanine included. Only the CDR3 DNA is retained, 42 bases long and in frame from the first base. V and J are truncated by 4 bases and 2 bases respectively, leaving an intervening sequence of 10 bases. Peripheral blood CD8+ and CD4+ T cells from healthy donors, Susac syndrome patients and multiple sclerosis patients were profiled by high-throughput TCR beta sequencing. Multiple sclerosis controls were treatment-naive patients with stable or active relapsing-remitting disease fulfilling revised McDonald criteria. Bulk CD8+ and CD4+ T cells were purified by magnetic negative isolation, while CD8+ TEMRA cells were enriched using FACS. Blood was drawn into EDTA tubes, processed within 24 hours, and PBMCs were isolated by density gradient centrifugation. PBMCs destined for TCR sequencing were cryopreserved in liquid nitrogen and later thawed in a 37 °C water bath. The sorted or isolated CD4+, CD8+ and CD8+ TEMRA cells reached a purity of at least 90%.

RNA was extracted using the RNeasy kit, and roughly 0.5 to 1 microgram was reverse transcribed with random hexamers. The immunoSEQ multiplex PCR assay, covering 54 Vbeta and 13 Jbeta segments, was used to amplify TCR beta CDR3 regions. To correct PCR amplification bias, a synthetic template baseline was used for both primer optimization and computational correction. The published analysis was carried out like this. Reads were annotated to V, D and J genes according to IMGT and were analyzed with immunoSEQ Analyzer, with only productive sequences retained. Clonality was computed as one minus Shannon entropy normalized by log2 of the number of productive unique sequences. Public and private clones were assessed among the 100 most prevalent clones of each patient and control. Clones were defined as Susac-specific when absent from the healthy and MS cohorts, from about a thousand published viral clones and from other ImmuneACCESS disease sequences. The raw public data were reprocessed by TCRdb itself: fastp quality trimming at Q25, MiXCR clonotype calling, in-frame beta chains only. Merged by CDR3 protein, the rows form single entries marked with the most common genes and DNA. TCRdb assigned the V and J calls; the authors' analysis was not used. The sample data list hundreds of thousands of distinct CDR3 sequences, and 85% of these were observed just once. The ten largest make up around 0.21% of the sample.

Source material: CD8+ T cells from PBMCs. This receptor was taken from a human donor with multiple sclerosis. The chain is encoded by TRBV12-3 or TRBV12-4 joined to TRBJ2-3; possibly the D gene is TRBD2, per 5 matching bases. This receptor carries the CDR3 CASSSEGVTDTQYF. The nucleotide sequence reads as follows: TGTGCCAGCAGTTCAGAGGGTGTCACAGATACGCAGTATTTT.